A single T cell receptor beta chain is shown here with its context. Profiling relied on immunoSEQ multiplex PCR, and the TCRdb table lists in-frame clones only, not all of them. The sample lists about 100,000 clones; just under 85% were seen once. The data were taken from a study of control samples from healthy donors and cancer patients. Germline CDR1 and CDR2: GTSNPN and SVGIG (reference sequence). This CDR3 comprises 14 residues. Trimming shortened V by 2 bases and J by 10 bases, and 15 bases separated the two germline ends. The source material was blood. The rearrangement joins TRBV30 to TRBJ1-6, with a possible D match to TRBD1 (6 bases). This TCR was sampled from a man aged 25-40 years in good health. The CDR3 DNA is TGTGCCTGGAGTACACAGGGAGTCGGCTCACCCCTCCACTTT. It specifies CAWSTQGVGSPLHF. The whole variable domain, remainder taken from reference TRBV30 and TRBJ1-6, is SQTIHQWPATLVQPVGSPLSLECTVEGTSNPNLYWYRQAAGRGLQLLFYSVGIGQISSEVPQNLSASRPQDRQFILSSKKLLLSDSGFYLCAWSTQGVGSPLHFGNGTRLTVT.